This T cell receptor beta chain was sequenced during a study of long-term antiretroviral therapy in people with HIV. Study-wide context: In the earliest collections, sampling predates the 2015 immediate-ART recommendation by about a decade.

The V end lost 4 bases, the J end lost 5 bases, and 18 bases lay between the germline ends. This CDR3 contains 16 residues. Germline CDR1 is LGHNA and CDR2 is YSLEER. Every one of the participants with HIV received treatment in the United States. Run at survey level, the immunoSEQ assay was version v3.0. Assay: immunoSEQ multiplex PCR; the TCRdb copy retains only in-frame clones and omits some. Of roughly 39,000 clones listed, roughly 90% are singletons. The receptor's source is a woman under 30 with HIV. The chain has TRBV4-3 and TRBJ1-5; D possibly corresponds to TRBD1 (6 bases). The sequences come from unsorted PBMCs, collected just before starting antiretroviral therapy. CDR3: CASSRRAGEYDQPQHF. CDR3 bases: TGCGCCAGCAGCCGAAGGGCAGGGGAGTACGATCAGCCCCAGCATTTT.